This is a list of T cell receptor beta chains from one sample in a study of T cell responses to AZD1222 COVID-19 vaccine. Data came from immunoSEQ multiplex PCR; TCRdb stores just in-frame clones and leaves some out. The sample lists 110,000 to 150,000 clones, 85% to 95% seen once, with 7.5% to 9.5% in the top ten. The sample in question was peripheral blood, obtained on day 0 of AZD1222 vaccination. The receptors originated from an adult in good health. Both conserved end residues are part of each CDR3. A D gene is named only where the DNA matches it firmly. Not all rows give a size; the values are once, few, many and, for expanded clones, a class.

j_gene	abundance	d_gene	v_gene	CDR3nt	CDR3aa
TRBJ1-2	.	.	TRBV6-5	TGTGCCAGCATTCCTAGAGGCCTCTGGGGCTACACCTTC	CASIPRGLWGYTF
TRBJ1-2	.	.	TRBV2	TGTGCCAGCAGGAGGGGACCGATTTACACCTTC	CASRRGPIYTF
TRBJ1-2	.	.	TRBV2	TGTGCCAGCAGTGTCACAGGGCCTGGCTACACCTTC	CASSVTGPGYTF
TRBJ1-2	once	.	TRBV5-4	TGTGCCAGCAGCTTGGTCCAGGGTGCTTCTAGCTACACCTTC	CASSLVQGASSYTF
TRBJ2-5	.	TRBD2	TRBV6-5	TGTGCCACCCACAGCGGGGGAAAAGAGACCCAGTACTTC	CATHSGGKETQYF
TRBJ1-6	.	TRBD1	TRBV13	TGTGCCAGCAGCGAGACATCCGGGACAGATAATTCACCCCTCCACTTT	CASSETSGTDNSPLHF
TRBJ2-7	.	.	TRBV19	TGTGCCAGTAGCGCGCGGGCGGCCCACTCCTACGAGCAGTACTTC	CASSARAAHSYEQYF
TRBJ2-5	.	TRBD2	TRBV9	TGTGCCAGCAGCGTAGGGCCTCCCCTAGCGGGGGGGCGAGAGACCCAGTACTTC	CASSVGPPLAGGRETQYF
TRBJ1-5	.	.	TRBV3-1/TRBV3-2	TGTGCCAGCAGCCAAGATCGTGGAGAGTATAGCAATCAGCCCCAGCATTTT	CASSQDRGEYSNQPQHF
TRBJ2-3	.	TRBD2	TRBV11-2	TGTGCCAGCAGCTTTACTAGCGGGGGGGCGGATACGCAGTATTTT	CASSFTSGGADTQYF
TRBJ1-5	once	.	TRBV2	TGTGCCAGCAGTGAAGGGGGGGCGAGCAATCAGCCCCAGCATTTT	CASSEGGASNQPQHF
TRBJ2-1	.	.	TRBV12-3/TRBV12-4	TGTGCCAGCAGTTTAGGGACCAATGAGCAGTTCTTC	CASSLGTNEQFF
TRBJ1-4	few	.	TRBV19	TGTGCCAGTAGCCCGACAACCTTCAATGAAAAACTGTTTTTT	CASSPTTFNEKLFF
TRBJ2-4	.	.	TRBV5-4	TGTGCCAGCAGTTTGACTCCCAAGGCCAGCATTCAGTACTTC	CASSLTPKASIQYF
TRBJ2-7	.	.	TRBV27	TGTGCCAGCAGTTCCTCGGGACACCCGAGCACCTACGAGCAGTACTTC	CASSSSGHPSTYEQYF
TRBJ1-2	.	.	TRBV30	TGTGCCTGGAGTGTAGGTAATGGCTACACCTTC	CAWSVGNGYTF
TRBJ1-2	once	TRBD1	TRBV7-2	TGTGCCAGCACCCGGGACAGGGACTATGGCTACACCTTC	CASTRDRDYGYTF
TRBJ2-7	.	.	TRBV20-1	TGCAGTGCTACTGGAGGTTACGAGCAGTACTTC	CSATGGYEQYF
TRBJ2-2	.	.	TRBV7-6	TGTGCCAGCAGCTTAGCCCCAGGGGTGGGCGGGGAGCTGTTTTTT	CASSLAPGVGGELFF
TRBJ2-7	.	.	TRBV19	TGTGCCAGTAGTATAGAGGTTAGAACCTACGAGCAGTACTTC	CASSIEVRTYEQYF
TRBJ2-3	few	.	TRBV5-1	TGCGCCAGCAGCTCGACAGCTTCCACAGATACGCAGTATTTT	CASSSTASTDTQYF
TRBJ2-7	.	.	TRBV19	TGTGCCAGTAGTACATACGGGAACGAGCAGTACTTC	CASSTYGNEQYF
TRBJ1-1	.	.	TRBV5-1	TGCGCCAGCAGCTTGAGGGGAAGGGGATTGAACACTGAAGCTTTCTTT	CASSLRGRGLNTEAFF
TRBJ2-1	.	.	TRBV7-9	TGTGCCAGCAGCTCCATAAGGACAGTCGGACGGGATGAGCAGTTCTTC	CASSSIRTVGRDEQFF
TRBJ1-1	.	.	TRBV9	TGTGCCAGCAGCGTATCCGACCAGAACCCTGAAGCTTTCTTT	CASSVSDQNPEAFF
TRBJ1-5	.	.	TRBV19	TGTGCCAGTAGGCAGTCGGGCCTTAGCAATCAGCCCCAGCATTTT	CASRQSGLSNQPQHF
TRBJ2-1	.	.	TRBV4-1	TGCGCCAGCAGCCAAGACCCACGGGGTTACAATGAGCAGTTCTTC	CASSQDPRGYNEQFF
TRBJ1-2	.	.	TRBV4-2	TGTGCCAGCAGCCAAGGGGACCGGGACGTCAGCGGCTACACCTTC	CASSQGDRDVSGYTF
TRBJ2-3	.	.	TRBV19	TGTGCCAGTAGTATCATGCCCACAGATACGCAGTATTTT	CASSIMPTDTQYF